Listed here are 4 T cell receptor beta chains from one sample, sequenced in a study of OX40 agonist ivuxolimab in advanced cancers. Measured with immunoSEQ multiplex PCR; TCRdb has only the in-frame clones, and not every one. The sample comprises more than 25,000 clones, roughly 87% of which are singletons, and 12% to 15% rests with the top ten. Specimen: CD4+ or CD8+ T cells sorted from blood, collected in a trial of the OX40 agonist ivuxolimab. The receptors originated from an adult with an advanced solid tumor such as melanoma, head and neck, liver or kidney cancer.

The chain has TRBV11-2 and TRBJ2-7; 7 bases map to TRBD1. Unmatched junction bases numbered 7, after V lost 5 bases and J lost 3 bases. The CDR3 consists of 14 residues. Germline V gene data show CDR1 as SGHAT and CDR2 as FQNNGV. DNA for the CDR3: TGTGCCAGCAGCCGGTTGGGGGACAGCTACGAGCAGTACTTC. Translating it yields CASSRLGDSYEQYF.

The chain joins TRBV28 to TRBJ1-5, with 9 bases matching TRBD1. From germline, CDR1 is MDHEN and CDR2 SYDVKM. With V trimmed by 6 bases and J by 6 bases, 18 bases remained unmatched. This CDR3 has 18 amino acids. In nucleotides, the CDR3 is TGTGCCAGCAGGACTACCGGACAGGGGATATGGGTCGCTCAGCCCCAGCATTTT. Translating gives CASRTTGQGIWVAQPQHF.

V and J are TRBV7-9 and TRBJ2-3; 10 bases match TRBD2. Germline CDR1 is SEHNR and CDR2 is FQNEAQ (reference sequence). This CDR3 region has 17 residues. V lost 5 bases, J lost 5 bases, and 13 bases stayed unmatched. The CDR3 region has the DNA TGTGCCAGCAGCCCGATCGGTCTAGCGGGAGAGGTAGATACGCAGTATTTT. Residues: CASSPIGLAGEVDTQYF.

The sample holds one count of this clone. The chain couples TRBV27 to TRBJ2-5; tentatively, D is TRBD2 (6 bases). CDR1 and CDR2 from the germline V gene are MNHEY and SMNVEV (reference sequence). This CDR3 region has 16 residues. Trimming removed 1 base at V and 5 bases at J, with 17 bases between. CDR3 loop: CASSLWAGSVLETQYF. The CDR3 DNA reads as TGTGCCAGCAGTTTATGGGCGGGGTCGGTTCTGGAGACCCAGTACTTC.